This record looks at one TCR beta chain sequence and its context. The data originate from a study of blood T cell repertoires in COVID-19. At the level of the study: Both acute and convalescent COVID-19 samples were obtained from the United States, Italy and Spain.

Germline V lookup: CDR1 SGHNT, CDR2 YENEEA. V was clipped by 1 base and J by 1 base, with 10 bases between them. The CDR3 is 15 amino acids. In the original processing: Nucleated cell counts were estimated from reference gene primer amplification. Produced via immunoSEQ multiplex PCR; TCRdb's table is partial and in-frame only. V and J calls and clone size are as listed in that table; D and trimming were resolved from the DNA. The table includes approximately 250,000 clones, under 90% detected once. Participant ages covered about 18 to 89 years across some 25 US areas. The study assigned cohorts using participant-reported clinical history.

J is TRBJ2-5 and V is TRBV11-3, with a weak D call TRBD2 (5 bases). Sequencing input: PBMCs or T cells enriched from blood (not recorded which). The clonotype comes from a man aged 30-40 years with acute COVID-19. The CDR3 loop is CASSLVGSGQETQYF. The CDR3 nucleotides read TGTGCCAGCAGCTTAGTTGGCAGCGGCCAAGAGACCCAGTACTTC. Together with reference TRBV11-3 and TRBJ2-5, the CDR3 gives the full variable domain: EAGVVQSPRYKIIEKKQPVAFWCNPISGHNTLYWYLQNLGQGPELLIRYENEEAVDDSQLPKDRFSAERLKGVDSTLKIQPAELGDSAVYLCASSLVGSGQETQYFGPGTRLLVL.